The clone carrying this TCR beta chain occurred a few times. What it recognizes is unknown. The data derive from a study of beta chain features in type 1 diabetes. Reverse transcription of all isolated RNA meant that expressed TCRB transcripts were sequenced. Sequencing used immunoSEQ multiplex PCR; TCRdb keeps in-frame clones, though not all of them. The sample holds hundreds of thousands of clones, 15% seen once. From germline, CDR1 is LNHDA and CDR2 SQIVND (reference sequence). The V gene end was trimmed by 7 bases and the J gene end by 3 bases; junction bases not matched to a gene: 11. The CDR3 runs to 16 residues. CD45RO/CCR7/CD25/CD127/CD95/CD27 staining was used to isolate CD4+ naive, central memory, regulatory and stem cell-like memory cells by sorting. Study observations and caveats: Moderate but significant shortening of TCRB CDR3s was recorded in all four CD4+ subsets from Type 1 diabetes patients.

The source material was naive CD4+ T cells from blood. The V gene is TRBV19, the J gene TRBJ2-1; 8 positions agree with TRBD2. This receptor was obtained from a man in his late teens or twenties in good health. The CDR3 DNA reads TGTGCCAGTACGAATGTAGCGGGACCTAGCTACAATGAGCAGTTCTTC. Its protein is CASTNVAGPSYNEQFF.